This T cell receptor beta chain came from a study of T cells in Graves' hyperthyroidism and ophthalmopathy. Study results and limitations: Prediction of ophthalmopathy progression came a median about 6 months pre-onset.

The CDR3 is 15 residues long. CDR1 and CDR2 from the germline V gene are MGHDK and SYGVNS. RNA transcripts yielded amplified TCR beta CDR3 regions. The HTBI primer set drove a first-round RT-PCR of the TCR CDR3. TCRdb called the multiplex PCR reads again in MiXCR, with one record for every CDR3 protein. In the table there are approximately 700,000 distinct CDR3 sequences, about 45% of which are singletons. For this clonotype: The antigen is not known. Given a much more abundant clone one base away, this may be a read error.

The chain recombines TRBV25-1 with TRBJ1-1; 10 nucleotides line up with TRBD1. Material: peripheral blood or thyroid tissue (not recorded which). This sequence originates from an adult man with Graves' disease, either hyperthyroidism or ophthalmopathy (not recorded which). In nucleotides, the CDR3 is TGTGCCACCAGTGAGGGGACAGGGGCAGGGACTGAAGCTTTCTTT. This codes for CATSEGTGAGTEAFF.